This T cell receptor beta chain derives from a study of blood T cell repertoires in COVID-19 (TCRdb year 2020). Context from the whole study: Samples covering the acute and convalescent phases of COVID-19 were provided by collaborators in the United States, Italy and Spain. The prospective study material was composed of cDNA or gDNA derived from T cells, B-cell-depleted T cells, or PBMCs. Deeply sampled blood TCRbeta repertoires from subjects exposed to, actively infected with, or recovered from COVID-19 were included in the dataset. The repertoires were made available in a free public database intended to serve as a resource for research on the immune response to SARS-CoV-2. The samples were drawn from the first 160 participants of the ongoing ImmuneRACE study and from 1,254 subjects provided by 6 global collaborators. Sample metadata almost always included a de-identified subject ID, COVID-19 status, age in years and sex. Where available, HLA class I and class II types were obtained from metadata supplied by the sample provider rather than from assay-based typing.

Looking up the germline V gene yields CDR1 SGHTA and CDR2 FQGNSA. Trimming at the junction amounts to 1 base on V and 4 bases on J, and the germline ends lie 17 bases apart. CDR3 length: 17 amino acids, cysteine to phenylalanine. Of the read, only the CDR3 DNA is kept; its 51 bases are in frame from base 1. The immunoSEQ Assay, a bias-controlled multiplex PCR, was used to amplify TCRbeta CDR3 regions from genomic DNA. The published analysis was carried out like this. The number of nucleated cells in each sample was estimated from the amplification of reference gene primers within the assay. Sequence reads were collapsed and filtered to measure the absolute abundance of every unique TCRbeta CDR3 rearrangement. For each sample, productive Simpson clonality was calculated by taking the square root of Simpson's diversity index across productive rearrangements. What TCRdb holds here is the immuneACCESS table cut down to in-frame rearrangements. Part of the clones is not present; checked against another copy, under half of the missing clones reflect an unresolved V gene, and the others are unexplained. The DNA gave D and trimming, while V, J and clone size come from that table. Within this sample are about 170,000 clones, with just under 90% of them counted one time only. The ten largest account for roughly 3.7% of the sample.

What the authors observed across the whole study: How much clinical and demographic metadata was included differed by source and by participant, and the metadata was provided uncurated.

Each collaborating institution followed its own protocols to collect whole blood in K2EDTA tubes. For TCRbeta analysis, collaborator samples were shipped as frozen whole blood, as isolated PBMCs, or as DNA extracted from either sample type. This clone was observed a handful of times. This receptor's antigen is unknown. No much larger clone exists at a distance of one base, and base qualities are not known. The receptor comes from a man aged 18-30 years with active or convalescent COVID-19. Sequenced: peripheral blood. This chain joins TRBV7-2 to TRBJ1-3, with a tentative D gene TRBD1 over 5 matching bases. The DNA sequence reads TGTGCCAGCAGCTTAGGCGGATGGGGGGGATTAGGAAACACCATATATTTT. Its protein reads: CASSLGGWGGLGNTIYF.